This T cell receptor (beta chain) originates from a study of T cells in Graves' hyperthyroidism and ophthalmopathy. RNA transcripts were the template for amplifying TCR beta CDR3 regions. The HTBI primer set served for first-round RT-PCR of the TCR CDR3. A single record per CDR3 protein comes from TCRdb applying MiXCR to the multiplex PCR reads. The sample consists of hundreds of thousands of distinct CDR3 sequences, around a third of them appearing once. This clonotype showed up many times. The specimen was blood. This receptor was taken from a woman in her forties with Graves' hyperthyroidism.

The CDR3 coding sequence is TGCAGTGCTAGAGATCTGCGTATATTACGGAATTCACCCCTCCACTTT. Protein sequence: CSARDLRILRNSPLHF. This sequence joins TRBV20-1 and TRBJ1-6, with D uncertain. This CDR3 is built from 16 residues. Deletions cut 0 bases from V and 7 bases from J, with 16 bases between. Germline CDR1 DFQATT, CDR2 SNEGSKA (reference sequence).